The present T cell receptor beta chain was sequenced within a study of T cell responses to AZD1222 COVID-19 vaccine. There are 14 residues in the CDR3. After removal of 4 bases from V and 4 bases from J, the junction contained 4 bases not matched to a gene. The germline V gene encodes CDR1 SGHKS and CDR2 YYEKEE (reference sequence). Only in-frame clones appear in the TCRdb table, and some are missing; sequencing was by immunoSEQ multiplex PCR. The sample shows 67,000 or so clones, 65% to 85% of them seen only once. Specimen: peripheral blood, collected on day 0 of AZD1222 vaccination. The clonotype comes from an adult in good health. The rearrangement joins TRBV5-5 to TRBJ2-1; 8 bases are a match to TRBD2. The CDR3 DNA sequence: TGTGCCAGCAGCCGGGGGGGCCTATACAATGAGCAGTTCTTC. Amino acid sequence: CASSRGGLYNEQFF.